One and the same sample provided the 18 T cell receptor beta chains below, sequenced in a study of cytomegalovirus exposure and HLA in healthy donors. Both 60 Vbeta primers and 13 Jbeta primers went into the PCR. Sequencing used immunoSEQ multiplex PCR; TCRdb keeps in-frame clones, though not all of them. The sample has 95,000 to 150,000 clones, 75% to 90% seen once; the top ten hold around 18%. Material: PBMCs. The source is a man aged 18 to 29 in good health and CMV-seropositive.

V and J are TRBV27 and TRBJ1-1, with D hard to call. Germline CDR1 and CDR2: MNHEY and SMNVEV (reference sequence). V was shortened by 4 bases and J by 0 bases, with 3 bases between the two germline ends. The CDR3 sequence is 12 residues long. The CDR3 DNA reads TGTGCCAGCAGTTCGGTGAACACTGAAGCTTTCTTT. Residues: CASSSVNTEAFF.

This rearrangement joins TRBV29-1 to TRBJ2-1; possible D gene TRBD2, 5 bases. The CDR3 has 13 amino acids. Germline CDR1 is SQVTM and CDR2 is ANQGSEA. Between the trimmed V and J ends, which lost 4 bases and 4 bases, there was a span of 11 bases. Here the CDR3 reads CSVGGLRYNEQFF. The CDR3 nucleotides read TGCAGCGTTGGCGGACTCCGTTACAATGAGCAGTTCTTC.

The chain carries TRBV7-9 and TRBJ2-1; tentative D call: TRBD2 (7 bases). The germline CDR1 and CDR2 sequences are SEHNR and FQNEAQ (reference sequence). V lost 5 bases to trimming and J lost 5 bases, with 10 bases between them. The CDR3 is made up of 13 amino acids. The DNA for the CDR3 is TGTGCCAGCAGCATAGGGGGGGACAATGAGCAGTTCTTC. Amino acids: CASSIGGDNEQFF.

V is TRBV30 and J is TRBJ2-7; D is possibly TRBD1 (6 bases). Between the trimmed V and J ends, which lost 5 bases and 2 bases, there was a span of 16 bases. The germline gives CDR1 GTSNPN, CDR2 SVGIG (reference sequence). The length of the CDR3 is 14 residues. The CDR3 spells CAWEGDQGAYEQYF. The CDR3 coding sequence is TGTGCCTGGGAGGGGGACCAGGGAGCCTACGAGCAGTACTTC.

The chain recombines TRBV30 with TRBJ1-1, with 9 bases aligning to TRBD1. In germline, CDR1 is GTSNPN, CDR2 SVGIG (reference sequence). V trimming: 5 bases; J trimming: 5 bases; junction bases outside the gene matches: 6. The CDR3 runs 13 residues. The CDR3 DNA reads TGTGCCTGGTTTTGGACAGGGGCGACTGAAGCTTTCTTT. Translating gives CAWFWTGATEAFF.

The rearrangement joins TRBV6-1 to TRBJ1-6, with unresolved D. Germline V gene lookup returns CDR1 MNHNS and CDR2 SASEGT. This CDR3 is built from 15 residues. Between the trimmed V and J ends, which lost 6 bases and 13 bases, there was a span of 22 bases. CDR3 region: CASRNKEALAGPLHF. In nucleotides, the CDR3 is TGTGCCAGCAGGAATAAGGAGGCATTGGCGGGGCCCCTCCACTTT.

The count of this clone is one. The chain's CDR3 is CASSLVGGPPYNEQFF. CDR3 DNA: TGTGCCAGCAGCTTGGTAGGGGGCCCTCCTTACAATGAGCAGTTCTTC. This sequence joins TRBV5-5 and TRBJ2-1, with TRBD1 matching over 7 bases. V lost 0 bases, J lost 4 bases, and 7 bases stayed unmatched. Germline V gene lookup returns CDR1 SGHKS and CDR2 YYEKEE (reference sequence). The CDR3 is 16 amino acids.

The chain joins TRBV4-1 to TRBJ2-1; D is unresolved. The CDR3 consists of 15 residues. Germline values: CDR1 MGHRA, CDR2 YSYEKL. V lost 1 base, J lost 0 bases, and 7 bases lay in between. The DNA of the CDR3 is TGCGCCAGCAGCCAAGTTTCGAGCTCCTACAATGAGCAGTTCTTC. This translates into CASSQVSSSYNEQFF.

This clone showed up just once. DNA of the CDR3: TGTGCCAGCAGTGATGGCGAGGTAGACTCCTACAATGAGCAGTTCTTC. Translating gives CASSDGEVDSYNEQFF. This chain links TRBV2 with TRBJ2-1; D unresolved. Trimming shortened V by 3 bases and J by 0 bases, and 12 bases separated the two germline ends. From germline, CDR1 is SNHLY and CDR2 FYNNEI. The CDR3 is 16 residues long.

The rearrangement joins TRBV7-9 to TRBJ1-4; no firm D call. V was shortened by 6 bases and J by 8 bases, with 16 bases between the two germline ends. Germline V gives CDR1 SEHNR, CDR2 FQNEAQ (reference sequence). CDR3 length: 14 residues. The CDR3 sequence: CASSNVLTEEKLFF. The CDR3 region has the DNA TGTGCCAGCAGTAATGTGTTAACGGAGGAAAAACTGTTTTTT.

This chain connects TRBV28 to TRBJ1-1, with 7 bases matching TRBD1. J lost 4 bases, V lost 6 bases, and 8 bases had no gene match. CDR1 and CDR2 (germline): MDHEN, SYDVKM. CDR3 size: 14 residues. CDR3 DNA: TGTGCCAGCAGACCCCCTGACAGGGCCACTGAAGCTTTCTTT. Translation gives CASRPPDRATEAFF.

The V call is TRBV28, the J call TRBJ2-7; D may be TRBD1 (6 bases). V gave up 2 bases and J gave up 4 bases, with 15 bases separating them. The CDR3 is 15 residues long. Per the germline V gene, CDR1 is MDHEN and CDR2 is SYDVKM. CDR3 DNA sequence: TGTGCCAGCAGTTTACCCAGGGGAATGTATTACGAGCAGTACTTC. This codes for CASSLPRGMYYEQYF. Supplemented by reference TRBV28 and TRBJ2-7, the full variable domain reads DVKVTQSSRYLVKRTGEKVFLECVQDMDHENMFWYRQDPGLGLRLIYFSYDVKMKEKGDIPEGYSVSREKKERFSLILESASTNQTSMYLCASSLPRGMYYEQYFGPGTRLTVT.

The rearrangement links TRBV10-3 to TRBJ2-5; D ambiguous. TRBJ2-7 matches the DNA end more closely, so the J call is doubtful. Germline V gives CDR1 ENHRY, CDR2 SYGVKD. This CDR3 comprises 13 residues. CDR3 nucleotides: TGTGCCATCAGCGGGTTGTGGTCCTACGAGCAGTACTTC. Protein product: CAISGLWSYEQYF.

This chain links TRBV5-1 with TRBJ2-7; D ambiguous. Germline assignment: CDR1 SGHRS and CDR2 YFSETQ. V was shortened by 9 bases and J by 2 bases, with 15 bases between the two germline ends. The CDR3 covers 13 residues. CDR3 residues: CATRRADTYEQYF. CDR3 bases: TGCGCCACCCGGCGCGCAGACACCTACGAGCAGTACTTC.

The CDR3 DNA reads TGTGCCAGCAGCCCGGGACAGGAAAAAGCTAACTATGGCTACACCTTC. It encodes CASSPGQEKANYGYTF. The rearrangement joins TRBV5-4 to TRBJ1-2; TRBD1 matches at 8 bases. With V trimmed by 4 bases and J by 0 bases, 8 bases remained unmatched. This CDR3 is built from 16 residues. CDR1 SGHNT and CDR2 YYREEE come from the germline V gene (reference sequence).

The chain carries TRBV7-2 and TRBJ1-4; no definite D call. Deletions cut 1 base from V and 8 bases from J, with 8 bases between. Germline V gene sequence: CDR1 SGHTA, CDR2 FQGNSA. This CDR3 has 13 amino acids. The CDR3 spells CASSLGWPEKLFF. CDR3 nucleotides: TGTGCCAGCAGCTTAGGGTGGCCCGAAAAACTGTTTTTT.

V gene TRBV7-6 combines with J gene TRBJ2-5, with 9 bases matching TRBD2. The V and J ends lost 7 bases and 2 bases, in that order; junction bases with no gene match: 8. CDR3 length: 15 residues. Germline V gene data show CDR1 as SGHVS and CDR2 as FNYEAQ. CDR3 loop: CASNNAGGFQETQYF. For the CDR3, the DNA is TGTGCCAGCAATAACGCGGGGGGGTTTCAAGAGACCCAGTACTTC. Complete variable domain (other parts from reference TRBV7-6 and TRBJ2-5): GAGVSQSPRYKVTKRGQDVALRCDPISGHVSLYWYRQALGQGPEFLTYFNYEAQQDKSGLPNDRFSAERPEGSISTLTIQRTEQRDSAMYRCASNNAGGFQETQYFGPGTRLLVL.

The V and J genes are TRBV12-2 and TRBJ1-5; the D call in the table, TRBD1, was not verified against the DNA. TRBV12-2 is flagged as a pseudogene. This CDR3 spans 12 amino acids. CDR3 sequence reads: CASRSEDQPQHF. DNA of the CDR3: TGTGCAAGTCGCTCAGAAGATCAGCCCCAGCATTTT.